Shown below are 2 T cell receptor beta chains from a single sample sequenced in a study of T cells in Graves' hyperthyroidism and ophthalmopathy. Using RNA transcripts as the source, TCR beta CDR3 regions were amplified. When the TCR CDR3 underwent first-round RT-PCR, the HTBI primer set was used. TCRdb passed the multiplex PCR reads through MiXCR, listing each CDR3 protein once. The repertoire holds about 480,000 distinct CDR3 sequences, with 13% to 15% as singletons. Sequencing input: blood. These receptor sequences come from a woman younger than 30 with Graves' hyperthyroidism.

This clonotype was counted at least ten times. The genes are TRBV20-1 and TRBJ2-1, with 12 bases lining up with TRBD1. Germline trimming cut 5 bases from V and 8 bases from J; bases unmatched to any gene: 13. Germline V gives CDR1 DFQATT, CDR2 SNEGSKA (reference sequence). The CDR3 is 16 residues long. Here the CDR3 reads CSASRPPGQGAYEQFF. The CDR3 DNA reads TGCAGTGCTTCCCGGCCGCCGGGACAGGGGGCATATGAGCAGTTCTTC.

The gene calls are TRBV9 and TRBJ1-2; 9 bases line up with TRBD1. The CDR3 loop spans 16 amino acids. Germline CDR1 is SGDLS and CDR2 is YYNGEE. J was trimmed by 4 bases and V by 3 bases; bases with no gene match: 10. CDR3 residues: CASSGPGTGLTYGYTF. CDR3 DNA: TGTGCCAGCAGCGGGCCCGGGACAGGGTTAACCTATGGCTACACCTTC.